This T cell receptor beta chain was obtained from a study of cytomegalovirus exposure and HLA in healthy donors. Study results and limitations: Rare TCR sequences predominated, though certain public TCRs were found in many donors.

From germline, CDR1 is GTSNPN and CDR2 SVGIG (reference sequence). J lost 5 bases, V lost 1 base, and 5 bases had no gene match. CDR3 length: 14 amino acids. Primers for the PCR totalled 60 Vbeta and 13 Jbeta. Assay used: immunoSEQ multiplex PCR; TCRdb lists only in-frame clones, some missing. The profile shows 100,000 to 150,000 clones, approximately 71% of them singletons. With respect to this clone: The antigen is unknown.

Sequencing used PBMCs. The chain uses TRBV30 and TRBJ2-5, with TRBD2 identical over 9 bases. The receptor comes from an older woman in good health and CMV-seronegative. The CDR3 coding sequence is TGTGCCTGGAGTGCAGCGGGGGGTTGGGAGACCCAGTACTTC. It encodes CAWSAAGGWETQYF.